This T cell receptor (beta chain) was recovered during a study of OX40 agonist ivuxolimab in advanced cancers. Note on this clone: Its antigen is not known.

Whole-study findings and limits: Low normalized T-cell clonal expansion was additionally recorded for some nonresponders. Mean expanded clone counts were higher in CD8+ than CD4+ T cells.

The CDR3 totals 14 residues. In germline, CDR1 is SNHLY, CDR2 FYNNEI. Trimming shortened V by 6 bases and J by 7 bases, and 13 bases separated the two germline ends. The assay was immunoSEQ multiplex PCR, and TCRdb's table has in-frame clones only and misses some. The sample carries about 100,000 clones, roughly 94% recorded once. Sequencing was performed on CD4+ or CD8+ T cells sorted from blood, taken in a trial of the OX40 agonist ivuxolimab. The V and J genes are TRBV2 and TRBJ1-6; D unclear. This sequence was found in an adult with an advanced solid tumor such as melanoma, head and neck, liver or kidney cancer. This CDR3 is CASSILPTNSPLHF. DNA of the CDR3: TGTGCCAGCAGCATATTACCCACCAATTCACCCCTCCACTTT.